This T cell receptor (beta chain) was profiled in a study of T cell responses to AZD1222 COVID-19 vaccine. The junction had 7 bases not matched to a gene; V was cut back by 8 bases and J by 7 bases. CDR1 MNHEY and CDR2 SVGAGI come from the germline V gene. This CDR3 comprises 13 residues. Some clones are missing from TCRdb's copy, which holds only in-frame ones; the method was immunoSEQ multiplex PCR. The sample shows some 150,000 clones, about 88% of them seen only once. The rearrangement joins TRBV6-5 to TRBJ2-4; TRBD2 agrees at 8 bases. This clonotype originated in an adult in good health. The sequencing here drew on peripheral blood, taken on day 0 of AZD1222 vaccination. CDR3 DNA sequence: TGTGCCAGCCGGGCGGGGGGCGTGAACATTCAGTACTTC. Its translation: CASRAGGVNIQYF.